The rows below give T cell receptor beta chains drawn from one sample of a study of shared clonotypes between healthy human individuals. The assay was immunoSEQ multiplex PCR, and TCRdb's table has in-frame clones only and misses some. Of approximately 1.5 million clones listed, approximately 98.5% are singletons. The sample taken for sequencing was naive CD4+ T cells sorted from blood. These receptors all come from a young man in good health. Both conserved end residues are part of each CDR3. The D gene is left open where the match is weak. Not every row has a clone size; where given, it reads once, few, many or a size class.

>.|TRBV2|TRBJ2-7|.
CASTLLGSAVDEQYF
TGTGCCAGCACCCTGTTAGGATCTGCCGTGGACGAGCAGTACTTC
>.|TRBV9|TRBJ2-1|TRBD2
CASSVQLAGSTYNEQFF
TGTGCCAGCAGCGTACAACTAGCGGGATCCACCTACAATGAGCAGTTCTTC
>.|TRBV15|TRBJ2-5|TRBD2
CATSRVVGAGGGTQYF
TGTGCCACCAGCAGAGTAGTTGGAGCGGGGGGAGGGACCCAGTACTTC
>.|TRBV27|TRBJ2-3|.
CASSFLGQPTDTQYF
TGTGCCAGCAGTTTTTTAGGACAACCCACAGATACGCAGTATTTT
>.|TRBV7-2|TRBJ2-5|TRBD2
CASSLVSGRRRGQETQYF
TGTGCCAGCAGCTTAGTTAGCGGGAGAAGACGGGGGCAAGAGACCCAGTACTTC
>once|TRBV7-8|TRBJ2-3|.
CASSFSESTDTQYF
TGTGCCAGCAGCTTTTCGGAGTCCACAGATACGCAGTATTTT
>.|TRBV28|TRBJ1-2|.
CASSLGWGDGYTF
TGTGCCAGCAGTTTAGGGTGGGGTGATGGCTACACCTTC
>once|TRBV7-9|TRBJ1-2|.
CASTRGGVGGYTF
TGTGCCAGCACCCGGGGGGGTGTAGGTGGCTACACCTTC
>.|TRBV19|TRBJ2-6|TRBD1
CASILTGGFVGANVLTF
TGTGCCAGTATCTTAACAGGGGGTTTTGTTGGGGCCAACGTCCTGACTTTC
>.|TRBV18|TRBJ2-1|TRBD2
CASSPPLAGARNEQFF
TGTGCCAGCTCACCACCATTAGCGGGAGCGAGGAATGAGCAGTTCTTC
>.|TRBV10-1|TRBJ2-1|TRBD1
CASSEATGLDEQFF
TGCGCCAGCAGTGAGGCGACAGGGCTCGATGAGCAGTTCTTC
>.|TRBV11-2|TRBJ2-7|.
CASSLDGHSSYEQYF
TGTGCCAGCAGCTTAGACGGGCATAGCTCCTACGAGCAGTACTTC
>.|TRBV6-1|TRBJ1-2|.
CASSEALSRLVAMGYTF
TGTGCCAGCAGTGAAGCGCTCTCCCGGTTGGTCGCTATGGGCTACACCTTC
>once|TRBV7-9|TRBJ2-7|TRBD2
CASTLTGTSTTKHF
TGTGCCAGCACCCTAACCGGGACTAGCACCACCAAGCACTTC
>.|TRBV6-1|TRBJ2-5|.
CASSASGVPRGETQYF
TGTGCCAGCAGTGCTTCCGGGGTCCCTCGTGGGGAGACCCAGTACTTC
>.|TRBV27|TRBJ2-6|TRBD1
CASSSRQGRPGANVLTF
TGTGCCAGCAGTTCGAGACAGGGGCGTCCTGGGGCCAACGTCCTGACTTTC
>.|TRBV14|TRBJ2-3|TRBD1
CASSLIWTGGSTDTQYF
TGTGCCAGCAGCCTCATCTGGACAGGGGGCAGTACAGATACGCAGTATTTT
>.|TRBV30|TRBJ1-5|.
CAWSGQTLSNQPQHF
TGTGCCTGGAGTGGACAAACGCTAAGCAATCAGCCCCAGCATTTT
>.|TRBV5-4|TRBJ2-1|TRBD1
CASIATGQEYPAPNEQFF
TGTGCCAGCATCGCGACAGGGCAAGAATACCCCGCGCCAAATGAGCAGTTCTTC
>.|TRBV7-9|TRBJ1-5|.
CASSLEGQANQPQHF
TGTGCCAGCAGCTTAGAGGGACAAGCCAATCAGCCCCAGCATTTT
>.|TRBV5-6|TRBJ1-1|.
CASSLMGGERASFF
TGTGCCAGCAGCCTAATGGGGGGAGAACGGGCCTCTTTCTTT
>.|TRBV9|TRBJ2-7|TRBD2
CASSAGLAGDRSEQYF
TGTGCCAGCAGCGCAGGACTAGCGGGAGATCGGAGCGAGCAGTACTTC
>.|TRBV11-2|TRBJ2-7|.
CASSPRQDSPYEQYF
TGTGCCAGCAGCCCGAGACAGGACTCCCCCTACGAGCAGTACTTC
>.|TRBV27|TRBJ2-5|.
CASSLVRDPSQETQYF
TGTGCCAGCAGTTTGGTCCGGGACCCCTCCCAAGAGACCCAGTACTTC
>.|TRBV12-5|TRBJ2-7|.
CASGFGGGREQYF
TGTGCTAGTGGTTTCGGTGGTGGGCGGGAGCAGTACTTC
>.|TRBV6-6|TRBJ2-3|.
CASSYVEYTDTQYF
TGTGCCAGCAGTTACGTGGAATACACAGATACGCAGTATTTT
>.|TRBV6-5|TRBJ1-1|.
CASSYSTVNPEAFF
TGTGCCAGCAGTTACTCGACGGTAAACCCTGAAGCTTTCTTT
>.|TRBV9|TRBJ2-1|.
CASSVGRSYNEQFF
TGTGCCAGCAGCGTAGGGAGGTCCTACAATGAGCAGTTCTTC